The next 22 T cell receptor beta chains were all read from a single sample in a study of blood T cells in healthy people across ages. It was with a sample-barcoded 5' primer and a J-beta primer mix that a second PCR of about 6 to 12 cycles was run. TCRdb passed the 5' RACE reads through MiXCR, listing each CDR3 protein once. The sample comprises roughly 1 million distinct CDR3 sequences, roughly 24% of which are singletons, and 0.65% to 0.75% rests with the top ten. The same data also contributed to another study, on T cells of mothers and their children.

Source material: blood. The receptors shown here come from a girl under 10 years old in good health.

This chain uses TRBV7-6 with TRBJ1-1; D is unclear. CDR1 and CDR2 (germline): SGHVS, FNYEAQ. V was pared by 6 bases and J by 5 bases, with 19 bases between. The CDR3 has 15 residues. This chain's CDR3 is CASSGPQREWTEAFF. The CDR3 DNA reads as TGTGCCAGCAGTGGGCCACAGAGAGAATGGACTGAAGCTTTCTTT.

This rearrangement joins TRBV14 to TRBJ2-5, with TRBD2 matching 7 bases. J lost 4 bases, V lost 3 bases, and 20 bases had no gene match. Germline V gene data show CDR1 as SGHDN and CDR2 as FVKESK. The CDR3 has 19 residues. This chain's CDR3 is CASSHSVSGRQPEVETQYF. As DNA, the CDR3 is TGTGCCAGCAGCCATTCTGTTAGCGGGCGACAACCTGAGGTAGAGACCCAGTACTTC.

The chain combines TRBV5-1 with TRBJ2-5, with 7 positions matching TRBD2. The germline CDR1 and CDR2 sequences are SGHRS and YFSETQ. The junction had 5 bases not matched to a gene; V was cut back by 2 bases and J by 4 bases. The CDR3 loop spans 14 amino acids. CDR3 residues: CASSLQRDLETQYF. CDR3 nucleotide sequence: TGCGCCAGCAGCTTACAGCGGGACTTAGAGACCCAGTACTTC.

This clonotype was detected many times. V usage is TRBV10-3 and J usage is TRBJ2-7, with a tentative D call TRBD1 (7 bases). This CDR3 region has 14 residues. V lost 8 bases, J lost 5 bases, and 19 bases lay in between. Germline V lookup: CDR1 ENHRY, CDR2 SYGVKD. CDR3 sequence (DNA): TGTGCCATCGGTACGGGACAGCGGGTCGACGAGCAGTACTTC. Amino acid sequence: CAIGTGQRVDEQYF.

This clonotype was recorded a few times. The V call is TRBV20-1, the J call TRBJ1-5; D is possibly TRBD1 (5 bases). Germline CDR1 is DFQATT and CDR2 is SNEGSKA (reference sequence). The CDR3 totals 14 residues. Trimming left V 2 bases short and J 6 bases short, with 14 bases between. CDR3 sequence (DNA): TGCAGTGCTAGACCTTCGGGGGTAGGTCAGCCCCAGCATTTT. Its translation is CSARPSGVGQPQHF.

Many counts were recorded for this clonotype. V usage is TRBV12-3 or TRBV12-4 and J usage is TRBJ2-5, with TRBD2 matching over 14 bases. This CDR3 comprises 16 residues. V lost 7 bases and J lost 3; bases outside the gene matches: 7. This CDR3 reads CASKPGTSGSEETQYF. The DNA of the CDR3 is TGTGCCAGCAAACCCGGGACTAGCGGGAGTGAAGAGACCCAGTACTTC.

This clonotype turned up a few times. The gene calls are TRBV6-6 and TRBJ1-4; the D is unclear. Germline V CDR1 and CDR2: MNHNY, SVGAGI (reference sequence). The V and J ends lost 2 bases and 5 bases respectively, with 6 bases between them. This CDR3 comprises 13 residues. DNA of the CDR3: TGTGCCAGCAGTTACCTCAGGAATGAAAAACTGTTTTTT. It is translated as CASSYLRNEKLFF.

The chain joins TRBV4-3 to TRBJ1-2; tentatively, D is TRBD1 (5 bases). Deletions cut 4 bases from V and 8 bases from J, with 26 bases between. CDR3 size: 17 residues. CDR1 is LGHNA, CDR2 YSLEER, per germline. The CDR3 protein is CASSPQRTGRLIGGYTF. The CDR3 nucleotides are TGCGCCAGCAGCCCCCAACGAACAGGACGGCTAATCGGGGGCTACACCTTC.

This clonotype turned up a few times. The chain links TRBV7-6 to TRBJ2-5; D tentatively fits TRBD1 or TRBD2 (6 bases each). The germline V gene has CDR1 SGHVS and CDR2 FNYEAQ. This CDR3 comprises 14 residues. V was trimmed by 2 bases and J by 5 bases, leaving 12 bases between them. The chain's CDR3 is CASSLRRGDETQYF. The CDR3 coding sequence is TGTGCCAGCAGCTTAAGGAGGGGGGATGAGACCCAGTACTTC.

This clonotype turned up a few times. This chain links TRBV7-9 with TRBJ1-1; D is undetermined. With 7 bases removed from V and 4 bases from J, the gap between germline ends came to 19 bases. This CDR3 spans 15 amino acids. Germline V gives CDR1 SEHNR, CDR2 FQNEAQ (reference sequence). In DNA, the CDR3 is TGTGCCAGCACCCCCTACGCGGACGGAAGCACTGAAGCTTTCTTT. Its protein product is CASTPYADGSTEAFF.

This clonotype showed up just a few times. The V and J genes are TRBV6-1 and TRBJ2-6; D unresolved. The germline V gene encodes CDR1 MNHNS and CDR2 SASEGT. The ends were cut back, 5 bases at V and 4 bases at J, with 12 bases in the middle. The CDR3 length is 15 residues. CDR3 DNA: TGTGCCAGCAGTACGTGGGTGGCCGGGGCCAACGTCCTGACTTTC. It translates to CASSTWVAGANVLTF.

The DNA for the CDR3 is TGTGCCAGCAGCTTAGGGTCGACTAGCGGCACAGATACGCAGTATTTT. Protein: CASSLGSTSGTDTQYF. The V call is TRBV7-9, the J call TRBJ2-3; 8 bases match TRBD2. The V and J ends lost 1 base and 1 base, in that order; junction bases with no gene match: 4. The CDR3 consists of 16 residues. From germline, CDR1 is SEHNR and CDR2 FQNEAQ (reference sequence).

The V call is TRBV24-1, the J call TRBJ2-1, with no clear D. Between the trimmed V and J ends, which lost 4 bases and 0 bases, there was a span of 15 bases. The germline gives CDR1 KGHDR, CDR2 SFDVKD. CDR3 length: 17 residues. DNA for the CDR3: TGTGCCACCAGTGACCCGTTCGACACCCTCTCCTACAATGAGCAGTTCTTC. Translating gives CATSDPFDTLSYNEQFF.

Many counts were recorded for this clonotype. The rearrangement links TRBV20-1 to TRBJ2-3; D could derive from TRBD1 or TRBD2 (6 bases each). V was clipped by 0 bases and J by 2 bases, with 15 bases between them. The CDR3 contains 16 residues. Per the germline V gene, CDR1 is DFQATT and CDR2 is SNEGSKA (reference sequence). In DNA, the CDR3 is TGCAGTGCTAGAGATGTCAGTCGGGGGCTCACAGATACGCAGTATTTT. This gives the protein CSARDVSRGLTDTQYF.

This clonotype was detected only a few times. This chain connects TRBV28 to TRBJ2-5; 7 bases are shared with TRBD1. The DNA end favors TRBJ2-7, so the J call may be wrong. Germline CDR1 reads MDHEN; CDR2 reads SYDVKM. CDR3 size: 16 residues. In nucleotides, the CDR3 is TGTGCCAGCAGTTTTCTCCTCGGGACAGATCCCTACGAGCAGTACTTC. As protein: CASSFLLGTDPYEQYF.

The V call is TRBV18, the J call TRBJ2-1; D is unresolved. CDR1 and CDR2 (germline): KGHSH, LQKENI. This CDR3 contains 15 residues. Trimming took 3 bases from V and 2 from J, leaving 11 bases between them. The CDR3 region has the DNA TGTGCCAGCTCACCGGCGGCCAACCCCTACAATGAGCAGTTCTTC. Protein product: CASSPAANPYNEQFF. Full variable domain (rest looked up from reference TRBV18 and TRBJ2-1): NAGVMQNPRHLVRRRGQEARLRCSPMKGHSHVYWYRQLPEEGLKFMVYLQKENIIDESGMPKERFSAEFPKEGPSILRIQQVVRGDSAAYFCASSPAANPYNEQFFGPGTRLTVL.

The chain carries TRBV6-5 and TRBJ1-2; the D is unclear. CDR3 length: 15 amino acids. Between the trimmed V and J ends, which lost 0 bases and 0 bases, there was a span of 8 bases. The V gene's germline CDR1 is MNHEY and CDR2 SVGAGI. The CDR3 DNA is TGTGCCAGCAGTTACTCGAACAGAGCTAACTATGGCTACACCTTC. Residues: CASSYSNRANYGYTF.

This chain joins TRBV18 and TRBJ1-4; D is uncertain. The ends were cut back, 4 bases at V and 8 bases at J, with 14 bases in the middle. Germline loops: CDR1 KGHSH, CDR2 LQKENI. The CDR3 has 14 amino acids. CDR3 DNA: TGTGCCAGCTCACAAGACGGGTCGCCAGAAAAACTGTTTTTT. It yields the protein CASSQDGSPEKLFF.

There are a few counts of this clonotype. This chain links TRBV4-3 with TRBJ1-6; the D is unclear. The CDR3 has 16 amino acids. Germline values: CDR1 LGHNA, CDR2 YSLEER. Between the trimmed V and J ends, which lost 0 bases and 8 bases, there was a span of 14 bases. The CDR3 sequence is CASSQEATGGYSPLHF. The CDR3 nucleotides read TGCGCCAGCAGCCAAGAGGCTACGGGCGGATATTCACCCCTCCACTTT.

This chain connects TRBV9 to TRBJ2-3, with TRBD2 as a possible D gene (6 bases). CDR1 is SGDLS and CDR2 is YYNGEE in the germline V gene. The CDR3 length is 15 residues. Trimming stripped 2 bases from V and 6 bases from J, with 16 bases between. This CDR3 is CASSVASALQDTQYF. The CDR3 DNA reads as TGTGCCAGCAGCGTGGCTAGCGCCCTCCAGGATACGCAGTATTTT.

The CDR3 region is CASSEAGQANEKLFF. CDR3 nucleotide sequence: TGTGCCAGCAGTGAAGCGGGACAGGCTAATGAAAAACTGTTTTTT. The V gene is TRBV2, the J gene TRBJ1-4; TRBD1 agrees at 8 bases. CDR1 and CDR2 from the germline V gene are SNHLY and FYNNEI. The CDR3 runs 15 residues. Trimming at V came to 0 bases and at J to 3 bases, leaving 0 bases not matched to a gene.

This chain joins TRBV12-3 or TRBV12-4 and TRBJ1-2; perhaps TRBD1 as D (5 bases). The CDR3 consists of 13 residues. The ends were cut back, 9 bases at V and 4 bases at J, with 15 bases in the middle. DNA of the CDR3: TGTGCCAGGGAAAGGGGCGATTGCTATGGCTACACCTTC. It yields the protein CARERGDCYGYTF.